The 21 T cell receptor beta chains given below trace back to one sample, sequenced in a study of shared clonotypes between healthy human individuals. The table came from immunoSEQ multiplex PCR; TCRdb's copy has only in-frame clones and leaves some out. The top ten hold approximately 1.3% of the sample, which has 950,000 to 1,300,000 clones, about 75% seen once. The specimen was memory CD4+ T cells sorted from blood. Subset defined: CD45RA-negative fraction. These receptors all come from a man between 18 and 29 years old in good health.

V is TRBV11-2 and J is TRBJ2-7; the D is unclear. The V end was cut by 5 bases, the J end by 3 bases, with 8 bases between. The CDR3 is made up of 12 amino acids. Germline loops: CDR1 SGHAT, CDR2 FQNNGV. The CDR3: CASSRNNYEQYF. The CDR3 DNA is TGTGCCAGCAGCCGCAATAACTACGAGCAGTACTTC.

In this sample, this clone turned up once. The gene calls are TRBV4-1 and TRBJ2-5; D not resolved. Looked up from germline, CDR1 is MGHRA and CDR2 is YSYEKL. Trimming pared 4 bases from V and 4 bases from J, leaving 10 bases between. There are 13 residues in the CDR3. The chain's CDR3 is CASSPKVRETQYF. The CDR3 region has the DNA TGCGCCAGCAGCCCGAAAGTGAGAGAGACCCAGTACTTC.

Points on this clone: At the DNA level, this CDR3 is encoded by other sequences in the same sample as well. The gene calls are TRBV10-3 and TRBJ2-5, with D perhaps matching TRBD1 (6 bases). V dropped 6 bases and J dropped 2 bases, with 7 bases sitting between them. Per the germline V gene, CDR1 is ENHRY and CDR2 is SYGVKD. This CDR3 is 12 amino acids long. CDR3 protein: CAIRDRQETQYF. The CDR3 nucleotides are TGTGCCATCAGGGACAGACAAGAGACCCAGTACTTC.

This clone was observed a single time. A much larger clone differs from this one at a single base, so this may be a read error. This sequence joins TRBV5-6 and TRBJ2-7; D is undetermined. Trimming cost V 2 bases and J 0 bases, with 0 bases left between them. Germline CDR1 SGHDT, CDR2 YYEEEE. The CDR3 has 11 amino acids. This CDR3 is CASSFSYEQYF. CDR3 coding DNA: TGTGCCAGCAGCTTCTCCTACGAGCAGTACTTC.

J is TRBJ1-2 and V is TRBV28, with 8 bases matching TRBD1. CDR1 and CDR2 (germline): MDHEN, SYDVKM. This CDR3 is built from 14 residues. V dropped 10 bases and J dropped 8; count of bases not matched to a gene: 15. Written as DNA, the CDR3 is TGTGCCACATTTACCAGGGGGCGGGCATGGGGCTACACCTTC. Amino acids: CATFTRGRAWGYTF.

The chain combines TRBV6-1 with TRBJ1-6; D gene uncertain. CDR1 MNHNS and CDR2 SASEGT come from the germline V gene. V lost 0 bases to trimming and J lost 4 bases, with 19 bases between them. The CDR3 sequence is 19 residues long. CDR3 loop: CASSEARRKGTEYNSPLHF. The CDR3 nucleotides are TGTGCCAGCAGTGAAGCGCGTCGGAAAGGAACGGAGTATAATTCACCCCTCCACTTT.

This clone was observed a handful of times. The V gene is TRBV5-1, the J gene TRBJ2-5, with 8 bases lining up with TRBD1. Germline-derived CDR1 and CDR2 are SGHRS and YFSETQ. Trimming cost V 6 bases and J 3 bases; bases outside gene matches: 10. The CDR3 consists of 15 residues. CDR3 loop: CASTRTGTDKETQYF. DNA for the CDR3: TGCGCCAGCACCCGGACAGGGACGGACAAAGAGACCCAGTACTTC.

This clone was observed a few times. Other nucleotide sequences from this sample produce the same CDR3. V gene TRBV11-2 combines with J gene TRBJ1-4, with unresolved D. Trimming removed 1 base at V and 6 bases at J, with 9 bases between. Per germline, CDR1 SGHAT and CDR2 FQNNGV. The CDR3 length is 14 residues. This CDR3 is CASSLVFRDEKLFF. In DNA form, the CDR3 reads TGTGCCAGCAGCTTAGTCTTCCGGGATGAAAAACTGTTTTTT.

The chain recombines TRBV6-6 with TRBJ2-7, with TRBD1 matching over 7 bases. Trimming removed 6 bases from V and 11 bases from J; junction bases left unmatched: 10. This CDR3 contains 12 residues. Germline V CDR1 and CDR2: MNHNY, SVGAGI (reference sequence). The CDR3 here is CASSYGQVLEYF. The DNA for the CDR3 is TGTGCCAGCAGCTATGGACAGGTGCTAGAGTACTTC.

The CDR3 loop reads CASSQTGGQPQHF. CDR3 DNA: TGTGCCAGCAGTCAGACAGGGGGACAGCCCCAGCATTTT. The rearrangement joins TRBV6-6 to TRBJ1-5; 9 bases are a match to TRBD1. Germline trimming cut 5 bases from V and 7 bases from J; bases unmatched to any gene: 3. CDR3 size: 13 residues. Germline CDR1 and CDR2: MNHNY and SVGAGI (reference sequence).

This chain uses TRBV5-6 with TRBJ1-2; D perhaps matches TRBD1 (6 bases). The V end lost 4 bases, the J end lost 7 bases, and 20 bases lay between the germline ends. The CDR3 consists of 15 residues. CDR1 is SGHDT and CDR2 is YYEEEE in the germline V gene. The DNA of the CDR3 is TGTGCCAGCAGCCCGATCACGGGGGGCCCTGGTGGCTACACCTTC. This encodes CASSPITGGPGGYTF.

V usage is TRBV30 and J usage is TRBJ2-7; no clear D. Trimming removed 3 bases at V and 4 bases at J, with 7 bases between. CDR3 size: 11 residues. Germline V lookup: CDR1 GTSNPN, CDR2 SVGIG (reference sequence). CDR3 protein: CAWSHGYEQYF. CDR3 bases: TGTGCCTGGAGCCACGGATACGAGCAGTACTTC.

The chain recombines TRBV9 with TRBJ2-3, with D uncertain. CDR1 and CDR2 (germline): SGDLS, YYNGEE. The CDR3 length is 13 residues. Deletions cut 0 bases from V and 3 bases from J, with 5 bases between. CDR3 protein: CASSVDQTDTQYF. The DNA for the CDR3 is TGTGCCAGCAGCGTAGACCAAACAGATACGCAGTATTTT.

This clone was observed a few times. This chain links TRBV19 with TRBJ1-6, with a possible D match to TRBD1 (6 bases). Trimming removed 5 bases from V and 7 bases from J, with 9 bases in between. The germline V gene encodes CDR1 LNHDA and CDR2 SQIVND (reference sequence). The CDR3 spans 13 residues. The DNA of the CDR3 is TGTGCCAGTAGTGGACAGAAGAATTCACCCCTCCACTTT. It yields the protein CASSGQKNSPLHF.

This sequence joins TRBV5-6 and TRBJ1-2; D is uncertain. The germline V gene has CDR1 SGHDT and CDR2 YYEEEE. Deletions cut 0 bases from V and 0 bases from J, with 9 bases between. The length of the CDR3 is 15 residues. The CDR3 nucleotides read TGTGCCAGCAGCTTGGGAGGCCCAGCTAACTATGGCTACACCTTC. This sequence encodes CASSLGGPANYGYTF.

The chain carries TRBV30 and TRBJ2-2; tentative D call: TRBD2 (7 bases). Between the trimmed V and J ends, which lost 0 bases and 4 bases, there was a span of 9 bases. Germline CDR1 and CDR2: GTSNPN and SVGIG (reference sequence). The CDR3 extends over 14 amino acids. CDR3 nucleotide sequence: TGTGCCTGGAGTGTAAGGGGGGGCACCGGGGAGCTGTTTTTT. Translating it yields CAWSVRGGTGELFF.

The CDR3 DNA follows: TGCGCCAGCAGCTTGGCCGCGGGACAGGGGAGAACTGAAGCTTTCTTT. It is translated as CASSLAAGQGRTEAFF. This chain connects TRBV5-1 to TRBJ1-1, with 10 bases lining up with TRBD1. Trimming at V came to 0 bases and at J to 5 bases, leaving 7 bases not matched to a gene. Per germline, CDR1 SGHRS and CDR2 YFSETQ. This CDR3 is built from 16 residues.

In DNA, the CDR3 is TGTGCCAGCAGCTTAGCGACAGGGGACATTCAGTACTTC. This encodes CASSLATGDIQYF. The rearrangement joins TRBV7-9 to TRBJ2-4, with 8 bases fitting TRBD1. This CDR3 has 13 amino acids. The germline CDR1 and CDR2 sequences are SEHNR and FQNEAQ (reference sequence). V gave up 0 bases and J gave up 8 bases; unmatched junction bases: 0. Full variable domain (remainder filled in from reference TRBV7-9 and TRBJ2-4): DTGVSQNPRHKITKRGQNVTFRCDPISEHNRLYWYRQTLGQGPEFLTYFQNEAQLEKSRLLSDRFSAERPKGSFSTLEIQRTEQGDSAMYLCASSLATGDIQYFGAGTRLSVL.

In its sample, this clone was seen a few times. The chain combines TRBV6-1 with TRBJ1-5; D remains unclear. This CDR3 has 12 amino acids. The germline CDR1 and CDR2 sequences are MNHNS and SASEGT. V was cut by 6 bases and J by 9 bases, with 12 bases left in between. Written as DNA, the CDR3 is TGTGCCAGCAGGGTTATCCCCCGGCCCCAGCATTTT. This encodes CASRVIPRPQHF.

This clone was observed a single time. The genes are TRBV18 and TRBJ1-4, with D tentatively TRBD1 (5 bases). The germline gives CDR1 KGHSH, CDR2 LQKENI. The length of the CDR3 is 19 residues. The V and J ends lost 3 bases and 8 bases respectively, with 28 bases between them. The CDR3 region has the DNA TGTGCCAGCTCACCGGATCCCAGCTCGGCTCAGGGAAGAAGAGAAAAACTGTTTTTT. Protein product: CASSPDPSSAQGRREKLFF. Together with reference TRBV18 and TRBJ1-4, the CDR3 gives the full variable domain: NAGVMQNPRHLVRRRGQEARLRCSPMKGHSHVYWYRQLPEEGLKFMVYLQKENIIDESGMPKERFSAEFPKEGPSILRIQQVVRGDSAAYFCASSPDPSSAQGRREKLFFGSGTQLSVL.

This chain joins TRBV7-3 and TRBJ1-2, with 8 bases matching TRBD1. Germline-derived CDR1 and CDR2 are SGHTA and FQGTGA. Trimming cost V 5 bases and J 2 bases; bases outside gene matches: 13. The CDR3 is 17 residues long. In nucleotides, the CDR3 is TGTGCCAGCAGCCCAACGGGCCGCACAGGGGGGAACTATGGCTACACCTTC. Translating gives CASSPTGRTGGNYGYTF.